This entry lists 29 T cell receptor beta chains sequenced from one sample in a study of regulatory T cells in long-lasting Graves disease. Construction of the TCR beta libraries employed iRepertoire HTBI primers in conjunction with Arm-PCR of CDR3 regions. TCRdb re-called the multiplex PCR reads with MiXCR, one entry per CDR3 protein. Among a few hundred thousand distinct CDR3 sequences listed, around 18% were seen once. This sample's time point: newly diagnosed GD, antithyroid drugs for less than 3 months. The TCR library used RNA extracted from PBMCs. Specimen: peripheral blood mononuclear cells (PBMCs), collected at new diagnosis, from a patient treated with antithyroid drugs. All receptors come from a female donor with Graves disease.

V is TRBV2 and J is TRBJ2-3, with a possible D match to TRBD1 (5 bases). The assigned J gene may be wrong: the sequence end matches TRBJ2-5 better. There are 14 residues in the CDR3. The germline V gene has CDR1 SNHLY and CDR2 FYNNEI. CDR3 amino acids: CASIDRLTRETQYF. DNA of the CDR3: TGTGCCAGCATCGACAGACTCACGAGGGAGACCCAGTACTTC.

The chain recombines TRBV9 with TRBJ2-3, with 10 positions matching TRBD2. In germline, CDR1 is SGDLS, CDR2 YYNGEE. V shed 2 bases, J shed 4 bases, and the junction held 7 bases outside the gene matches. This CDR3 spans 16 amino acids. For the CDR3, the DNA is TGTGCCAGCAGCGTGACAGCGGGAGGGCCCCCAGATACGCAGTATTTT. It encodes CASSVTAGGPPDTQYF.

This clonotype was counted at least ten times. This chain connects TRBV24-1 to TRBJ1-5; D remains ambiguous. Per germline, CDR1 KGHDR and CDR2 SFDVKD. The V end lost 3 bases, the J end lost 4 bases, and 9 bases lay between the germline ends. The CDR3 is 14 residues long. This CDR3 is CATSDGSLNQPQHF. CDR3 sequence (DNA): TGTGCCACCAGTGATGGTTCGCTAAATCAGCCCCAGCATTTT.

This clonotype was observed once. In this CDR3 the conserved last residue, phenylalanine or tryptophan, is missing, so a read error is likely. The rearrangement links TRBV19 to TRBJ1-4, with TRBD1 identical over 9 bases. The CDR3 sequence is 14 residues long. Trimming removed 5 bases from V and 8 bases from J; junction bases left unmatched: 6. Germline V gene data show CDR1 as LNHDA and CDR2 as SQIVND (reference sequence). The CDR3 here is CASSRTGEWEKLFL. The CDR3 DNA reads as TGTGCCAGTAGTCGGACAGGGGAGTGGGAAAAACTGTTTCTT.

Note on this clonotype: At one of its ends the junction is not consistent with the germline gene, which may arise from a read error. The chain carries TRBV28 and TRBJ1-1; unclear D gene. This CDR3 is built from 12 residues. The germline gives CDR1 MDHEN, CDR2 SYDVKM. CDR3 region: CASSPPGIKASF. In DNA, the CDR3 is TGTGCCAGCAGTCCCCCGGGGATAAAAGCTTCGTTT.

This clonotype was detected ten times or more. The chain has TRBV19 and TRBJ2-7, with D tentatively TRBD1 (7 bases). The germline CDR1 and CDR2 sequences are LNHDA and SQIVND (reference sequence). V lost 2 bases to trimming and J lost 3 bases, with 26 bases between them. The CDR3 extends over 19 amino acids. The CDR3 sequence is CASSIRGGQVRLAYYEQYF. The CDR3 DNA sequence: TGTGCCAGTAGTATACGGGGAGGACAGGTCCGTCTCGCATACTACGAGCAGTACTTC.

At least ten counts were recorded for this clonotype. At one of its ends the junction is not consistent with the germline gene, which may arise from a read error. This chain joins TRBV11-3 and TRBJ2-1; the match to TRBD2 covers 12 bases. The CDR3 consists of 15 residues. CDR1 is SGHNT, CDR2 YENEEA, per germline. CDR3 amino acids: CASSRLAGGDNGQFF. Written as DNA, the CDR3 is TGTGCCAGCAGCCGTCTAGCGGGAGGGGATAATGGGCAGTTCTTC.

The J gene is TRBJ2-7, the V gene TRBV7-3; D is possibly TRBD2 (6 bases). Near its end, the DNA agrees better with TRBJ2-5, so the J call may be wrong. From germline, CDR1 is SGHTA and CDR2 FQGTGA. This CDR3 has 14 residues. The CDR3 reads CASSTHREQETQYF. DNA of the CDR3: TGTGCCAGCAGCACACATCGGGAGCAAGAGACCCAGTACTTC.

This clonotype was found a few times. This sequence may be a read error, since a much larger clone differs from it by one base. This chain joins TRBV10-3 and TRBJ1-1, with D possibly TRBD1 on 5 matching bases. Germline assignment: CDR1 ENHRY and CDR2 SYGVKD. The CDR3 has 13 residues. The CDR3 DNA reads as TGTGCCATCAACCCTACGGGGGGTACTGAAGTTTTCTTT. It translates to CAINPTGGTEVFF.

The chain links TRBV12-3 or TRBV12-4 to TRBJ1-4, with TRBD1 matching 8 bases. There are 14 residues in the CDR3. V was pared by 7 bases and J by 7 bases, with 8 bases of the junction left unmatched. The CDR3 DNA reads TGTGCCAGCACCATAGGACAGGGCGGTGAAAAACTGTTTTTT. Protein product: CASTIGQGGEKLFF.

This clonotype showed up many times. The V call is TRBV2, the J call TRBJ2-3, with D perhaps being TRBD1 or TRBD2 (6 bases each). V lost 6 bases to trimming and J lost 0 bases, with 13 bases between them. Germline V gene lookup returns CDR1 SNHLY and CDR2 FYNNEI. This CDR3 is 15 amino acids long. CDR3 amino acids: CASSPSGASTDTQYF. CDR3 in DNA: TGTGCCAGCAGCCCGTCGGGGGCTAGCACAGATACGCAGTATTTT.

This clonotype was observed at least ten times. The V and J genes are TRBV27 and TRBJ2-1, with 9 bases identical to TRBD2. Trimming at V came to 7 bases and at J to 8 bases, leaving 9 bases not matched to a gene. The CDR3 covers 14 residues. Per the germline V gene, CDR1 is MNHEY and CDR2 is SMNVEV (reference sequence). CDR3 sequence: CASKLAGHGYEQFF. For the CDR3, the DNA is TGTGCCAGCAAACTAGCGGGCCACGGTTATGAGCAGTTCTTC.

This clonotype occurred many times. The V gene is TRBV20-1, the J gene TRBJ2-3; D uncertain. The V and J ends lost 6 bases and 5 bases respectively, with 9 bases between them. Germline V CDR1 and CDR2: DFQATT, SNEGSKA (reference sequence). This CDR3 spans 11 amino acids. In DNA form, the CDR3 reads TGCAGTGCGGAAGCCTTAGATACGCAGTATTTT. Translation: CSAEALDTQYF.

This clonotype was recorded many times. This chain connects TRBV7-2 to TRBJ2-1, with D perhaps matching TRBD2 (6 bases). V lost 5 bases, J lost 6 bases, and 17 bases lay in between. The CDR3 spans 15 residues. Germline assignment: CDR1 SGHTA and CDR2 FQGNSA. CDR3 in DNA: TGTGCCAGCAGCCAAGGGGACTCCGGGGCCAATGAGCAGTTCTTC. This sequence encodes CASSQGDSGANEQFF.

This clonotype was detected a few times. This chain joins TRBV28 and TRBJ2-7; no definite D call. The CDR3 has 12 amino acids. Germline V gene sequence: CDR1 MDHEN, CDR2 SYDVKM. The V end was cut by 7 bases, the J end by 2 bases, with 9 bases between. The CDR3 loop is CASNPGTYEQYF. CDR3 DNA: TGTGCCAGCAACCCCGGTACCTACGAGCAGTACTTC. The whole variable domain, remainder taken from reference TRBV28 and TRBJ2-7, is DVKVTQSSRYLVKRTGEKVFLECVQDMDHENMFWYRQDPGLGLRLIYFSYDVKMKEKGDIPEGYSVSREKKERFSLILESASTNQTSMYLCASNPGTYEQYFGPGTRLTVT.

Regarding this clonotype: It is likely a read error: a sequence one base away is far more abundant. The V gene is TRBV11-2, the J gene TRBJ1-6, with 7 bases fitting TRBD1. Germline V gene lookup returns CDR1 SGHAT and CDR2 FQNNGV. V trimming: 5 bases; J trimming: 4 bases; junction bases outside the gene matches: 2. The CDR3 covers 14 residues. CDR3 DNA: TGTGCCAGCAGCCGGGACAGTTATAATTCACCCCTCCACTTT. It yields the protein CASSRDSYNSPLHF.

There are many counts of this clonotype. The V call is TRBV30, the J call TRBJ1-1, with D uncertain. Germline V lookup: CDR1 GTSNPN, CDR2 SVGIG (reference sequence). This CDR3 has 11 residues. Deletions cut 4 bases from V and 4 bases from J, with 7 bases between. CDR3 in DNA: TGTGCCTGGACCCTAGGCACTGAAGCTTTCTTT. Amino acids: CAWTLGTEAFF. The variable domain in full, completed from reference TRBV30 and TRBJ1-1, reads SQTIHQWPATLVQPVGSPLSLECTVEGTSNPNLYWYRQAAGRGLQLLFYSVGIGQISSEVPQNLSASRPQDRQFILSSKKLLLSDSGFYLCAWTLGTEAFFGQGTRLTVV.

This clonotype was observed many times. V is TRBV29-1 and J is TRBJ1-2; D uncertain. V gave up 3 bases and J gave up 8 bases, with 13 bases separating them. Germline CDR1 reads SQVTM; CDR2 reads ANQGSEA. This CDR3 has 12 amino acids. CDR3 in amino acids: CSVDDWTTGYTF. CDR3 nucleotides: TGCAGCGTTGACGACTGGACTACCGGCTACACCTTC. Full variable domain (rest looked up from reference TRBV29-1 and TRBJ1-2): SAVISQKPSRDICQRGTSLTIQCQVDSQVTMMFWYRQQPGQSLTLIATANQGSEATYESGFVIDKFPISRPNLTFSTLTVSNMSPEDSSIYLCSVDDWTTGYTFGSGTRLTVV.

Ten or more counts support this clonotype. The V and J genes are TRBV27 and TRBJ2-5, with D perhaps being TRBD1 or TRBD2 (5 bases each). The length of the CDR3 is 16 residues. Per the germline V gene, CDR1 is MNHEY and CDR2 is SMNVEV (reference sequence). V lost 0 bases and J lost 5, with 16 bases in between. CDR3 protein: CASSLSPAPGTETQYF. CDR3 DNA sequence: TGTGCCAGCAGTTTATCCCCCGCCCCCGGGACGGAGACCCAGTACTTC.

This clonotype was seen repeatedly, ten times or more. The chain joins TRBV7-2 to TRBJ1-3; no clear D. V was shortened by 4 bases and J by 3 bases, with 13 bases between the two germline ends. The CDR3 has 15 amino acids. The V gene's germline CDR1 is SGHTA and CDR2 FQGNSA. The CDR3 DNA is TGTGCCAGCAGCTACTTCGGGGTCGGTGGAAACACCATATATTTT. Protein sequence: CASSYFGVGGNTIYF.

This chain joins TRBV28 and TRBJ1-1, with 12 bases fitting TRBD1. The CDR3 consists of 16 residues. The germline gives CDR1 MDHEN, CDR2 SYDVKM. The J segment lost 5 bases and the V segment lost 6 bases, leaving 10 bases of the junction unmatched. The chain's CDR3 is CASSSGGGQGATEAFF. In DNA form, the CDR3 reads TGTGCCAGCAGCAGCGGAGGGGGACAGGGGGCGACTGAAGCTTTCTTT.

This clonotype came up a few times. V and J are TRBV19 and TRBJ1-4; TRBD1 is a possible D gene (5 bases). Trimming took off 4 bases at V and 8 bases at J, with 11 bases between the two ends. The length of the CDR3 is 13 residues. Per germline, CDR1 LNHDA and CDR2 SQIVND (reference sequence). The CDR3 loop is CASSNQGREKLFF. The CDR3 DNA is TGTGCCAGTAGTAATCAGGGTCGGGAAAAACTGTTTTTT. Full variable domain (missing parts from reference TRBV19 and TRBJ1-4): DGGITQSPKYLFRKEGQNVTLSCEQNLNHDAMYWYRQDPGQGLRLIYYSQIVNDFQKGDIAEGYSVSREKKESFPLTVTSAQKNPTAFYLCASSNQGREKLFFGSGTQLSVL.

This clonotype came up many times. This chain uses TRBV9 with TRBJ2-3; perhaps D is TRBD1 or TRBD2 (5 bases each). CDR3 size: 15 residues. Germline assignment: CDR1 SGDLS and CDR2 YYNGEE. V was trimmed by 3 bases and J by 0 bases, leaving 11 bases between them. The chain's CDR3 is CASSGRGTSTDTQYF. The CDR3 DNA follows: TGTGCCAGCAGCGGACGGGGCACTAGCACAGATACGCAGTATTTT.

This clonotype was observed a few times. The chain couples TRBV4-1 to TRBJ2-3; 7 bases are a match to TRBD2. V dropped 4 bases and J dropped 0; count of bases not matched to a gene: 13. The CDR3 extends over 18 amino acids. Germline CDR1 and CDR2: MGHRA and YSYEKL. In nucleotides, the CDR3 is TGCGCCAGCAGCCGGAGGGCCCAGGGAGGGACTAGCACAGATACGCAGTATTTT. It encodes CASSRRAQGGTSTDTQYF.

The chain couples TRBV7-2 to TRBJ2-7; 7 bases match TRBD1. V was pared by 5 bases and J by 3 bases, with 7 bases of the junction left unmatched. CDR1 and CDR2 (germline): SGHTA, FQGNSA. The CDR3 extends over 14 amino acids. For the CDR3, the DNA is TGTGCCAGCAGCCGGTTGGGACAGTACTACGAGCAGTACTTC. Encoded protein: CASSRLGQYYEQYF.

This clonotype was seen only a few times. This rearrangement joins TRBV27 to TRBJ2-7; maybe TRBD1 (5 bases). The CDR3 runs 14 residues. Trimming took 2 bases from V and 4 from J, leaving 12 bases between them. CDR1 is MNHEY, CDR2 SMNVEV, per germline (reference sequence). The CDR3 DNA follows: TGTGCCAGCAGTTTAGGCAGGGATCGATACGAGCAGTACTTC. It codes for CASSLGRDRYEQYF.

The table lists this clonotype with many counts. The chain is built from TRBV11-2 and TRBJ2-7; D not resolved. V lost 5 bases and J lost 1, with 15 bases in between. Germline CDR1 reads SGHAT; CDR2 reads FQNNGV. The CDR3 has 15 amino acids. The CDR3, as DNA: TGTGCCAGCAGCGGTAGAATTGGGATGTCCTACGAGCAGTACTTC. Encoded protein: CASSGRIGMSYEQYF.

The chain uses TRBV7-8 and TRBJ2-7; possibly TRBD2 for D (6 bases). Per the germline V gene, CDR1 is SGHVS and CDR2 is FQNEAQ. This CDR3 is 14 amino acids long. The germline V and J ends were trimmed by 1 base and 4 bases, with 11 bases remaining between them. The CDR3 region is CASSLERGLYEQYF. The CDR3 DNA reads TGTGCCAGCAGCTTAGAAAGGGGACTGTACGAGCAGTACTTC.

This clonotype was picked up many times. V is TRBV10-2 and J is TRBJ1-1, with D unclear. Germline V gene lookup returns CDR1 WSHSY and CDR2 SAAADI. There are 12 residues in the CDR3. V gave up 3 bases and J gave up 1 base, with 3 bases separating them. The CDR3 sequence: CASSERNTEAFF. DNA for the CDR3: TGCGCCAGCAGTGAAAGGAACACTGAAGCTTTCTTT.